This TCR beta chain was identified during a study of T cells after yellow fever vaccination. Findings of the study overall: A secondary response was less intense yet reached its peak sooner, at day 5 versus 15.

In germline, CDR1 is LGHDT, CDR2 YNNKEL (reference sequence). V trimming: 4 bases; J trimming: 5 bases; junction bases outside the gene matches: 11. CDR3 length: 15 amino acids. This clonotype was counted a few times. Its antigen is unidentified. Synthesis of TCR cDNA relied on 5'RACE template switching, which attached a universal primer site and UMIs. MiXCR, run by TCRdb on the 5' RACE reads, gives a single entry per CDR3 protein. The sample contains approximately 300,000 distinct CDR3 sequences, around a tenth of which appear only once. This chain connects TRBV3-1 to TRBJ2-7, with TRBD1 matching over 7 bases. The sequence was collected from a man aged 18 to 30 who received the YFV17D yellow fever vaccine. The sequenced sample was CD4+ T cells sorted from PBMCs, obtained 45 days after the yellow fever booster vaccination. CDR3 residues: CASSPNTGAHDEQYF. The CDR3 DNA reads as TGTGCCAGCAGCCCTAACACAGGGGCCCACGACGAGCAGTACTTC.